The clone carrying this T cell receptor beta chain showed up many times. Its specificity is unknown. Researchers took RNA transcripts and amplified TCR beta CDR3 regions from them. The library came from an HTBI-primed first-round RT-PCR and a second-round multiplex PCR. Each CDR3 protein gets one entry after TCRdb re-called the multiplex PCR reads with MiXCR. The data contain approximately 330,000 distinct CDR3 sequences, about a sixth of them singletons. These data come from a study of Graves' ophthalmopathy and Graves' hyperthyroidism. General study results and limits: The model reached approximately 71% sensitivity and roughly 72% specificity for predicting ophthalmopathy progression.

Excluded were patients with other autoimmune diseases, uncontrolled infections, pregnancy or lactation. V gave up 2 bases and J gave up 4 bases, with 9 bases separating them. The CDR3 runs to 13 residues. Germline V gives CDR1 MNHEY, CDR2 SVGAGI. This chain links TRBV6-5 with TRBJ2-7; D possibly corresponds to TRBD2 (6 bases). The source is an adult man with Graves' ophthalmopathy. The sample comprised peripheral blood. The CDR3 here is CASSYTRGYEQYF. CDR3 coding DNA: TGTGCCAGCAGTTACACCCGGGGGTACGAGCAGTACTTC.